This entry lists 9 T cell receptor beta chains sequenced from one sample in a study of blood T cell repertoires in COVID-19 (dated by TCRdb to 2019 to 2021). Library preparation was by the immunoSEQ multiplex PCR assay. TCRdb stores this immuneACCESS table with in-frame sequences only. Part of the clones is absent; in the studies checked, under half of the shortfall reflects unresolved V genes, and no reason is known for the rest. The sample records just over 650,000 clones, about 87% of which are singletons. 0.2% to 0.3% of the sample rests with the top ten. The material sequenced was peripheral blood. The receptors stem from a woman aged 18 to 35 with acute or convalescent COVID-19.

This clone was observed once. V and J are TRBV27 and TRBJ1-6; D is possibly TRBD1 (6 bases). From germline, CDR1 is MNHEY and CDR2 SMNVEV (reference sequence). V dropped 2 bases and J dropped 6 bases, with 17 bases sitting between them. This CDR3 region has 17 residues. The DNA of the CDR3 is TGTGCCAGCAGTTTAGGGGGCCCCGGAAACCCTAATTCACCCCTCCACTTT. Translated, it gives CASSLGGPGNPNSPLHF.

CDR3 amino acids: CASRDRDQPQHF. CDR3 DNA sequence: TGTGCCAGCCGGGACAGGGATCAGCCCCAGCATTTT. V and J are TRBV19 and TRBJ1-5; 9 nucleotides agree with TRBD1. Germline CDR1 and CDR2: LNHDA and SQIVND (reference sequence). Trimming cost V 9 bases and J 5 bases; bases outside gene matches: 2. The CDR3 sequence is 12 residues long.

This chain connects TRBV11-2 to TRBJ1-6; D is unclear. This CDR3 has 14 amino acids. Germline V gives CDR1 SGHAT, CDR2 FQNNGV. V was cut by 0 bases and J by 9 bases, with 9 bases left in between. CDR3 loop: CASSLDQHPSPLHF. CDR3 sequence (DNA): TGTGCCAGCAGCTTAGATCAACATCCTTCACCCCTCCACTTT. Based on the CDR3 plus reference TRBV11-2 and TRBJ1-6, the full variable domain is EAGVAQSPRYKIIEKRQSVAFWCNPISGHATLYWYQQILGQGPKLLIQFQNNGVVDDSQLPKDRFSAERLKGVDSTLKIQPAKLEDSAVYLCASSLDQHPSPLHFGNGTRLTVT.

The CDR3 DNA follows: TGTGCCAGCAGCTCACAACTAACTAGCGCCCTTCGCACAGATACGCAGTATTTT. Amino acid sequence: CASSSQLTSALRTDTQYF. The V and J genes are TRBV9 and TRBJ2-3; 7 bases map to TRBD2. The germline gives CDR1 SGDLS, CDR2 YYNGEE. This CDR3 contains 18 residues. V gave up 4 bases and J gave up 1 base; unmatched junction bases: 15.

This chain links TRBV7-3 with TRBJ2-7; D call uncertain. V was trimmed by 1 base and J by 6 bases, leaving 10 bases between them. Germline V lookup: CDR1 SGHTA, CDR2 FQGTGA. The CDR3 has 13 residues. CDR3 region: CASSLRFPGEQYF. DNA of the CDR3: TGTGCCAGCAGCTTAAGGTTCCCGGGCGAGCAGTACTTC.

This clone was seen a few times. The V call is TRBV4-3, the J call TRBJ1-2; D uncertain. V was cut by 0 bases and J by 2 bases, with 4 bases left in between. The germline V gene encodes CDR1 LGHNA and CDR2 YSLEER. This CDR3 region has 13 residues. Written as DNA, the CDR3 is TGCGCCAGCAGCCAAGACAGGAACTATGGCTACACCTTC. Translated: CASSQDRNYGYTF.

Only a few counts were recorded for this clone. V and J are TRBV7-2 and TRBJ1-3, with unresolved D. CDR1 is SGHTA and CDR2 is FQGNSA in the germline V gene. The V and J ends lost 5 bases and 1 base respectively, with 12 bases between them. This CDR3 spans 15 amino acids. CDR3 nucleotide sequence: TGTGCCAGCAGCCCATCACGGGTTTCTGGAAACACCATATATTTT. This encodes CASSPSRVSGNTIYF.

This CDR3 reads CASSPVGTVRSGNEKLFF. The CDR3 DNA is TGTGCCAGCTCACCGGTAGGGACAGTCCGTTCCGGTAATGAAAAACTGTTTTTT. The chain joins TRBV18 to TRBJ1-4; 7 bases align to TRBD1. CDR3 length: 18 residues. Trimming at V came to 3 bases and at J to 4 bases, leaving 14 bases not matched to a gene. The germline CDR1 and CDR2 sequences are KGHSH and LQKENI.

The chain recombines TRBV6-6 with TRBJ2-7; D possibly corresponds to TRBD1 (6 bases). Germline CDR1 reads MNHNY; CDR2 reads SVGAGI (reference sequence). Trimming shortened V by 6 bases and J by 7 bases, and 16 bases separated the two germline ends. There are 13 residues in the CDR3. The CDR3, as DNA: TGTGCCAGCAGGGCAGGGGCCCCTTTAGAGCAGTACTTC. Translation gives CASRAGAPLEQYF.